This T cell receptor (beta chain) was captured in a study of OX40 agonist ivuxolimab in advanced cancers. The study, taken as a whole, reports: There were also nonresponders showing low normalized T-cell clonal expansion. CD4+ and CD8+ T cells in blood underwent clonal expansion by week 6 at 0.1 to 3.0 mg/kg.

As to this clone: Antigen specificity is unknown.

Only in-frame clones appear in the TCRdb table, and some are missing; sequencing was by immunoSEQ multiplex PCR. The table lists 70,000 or so clones, around nine tenths of them singletons. This CDR3 contains 14 residues. CDR1 is PRHDT, CDR2 FYEKMQ, per germline (reference sequence). Between the trimmed V and J ends, which lost 0 bases and 3 bases, there was a span of 9 bases. The sequenced sample was CD4+ or CD8+ T cells sorted from blood, obtained in a trial of the OX40 agonist ivuxolimab. This chain uses TRBV13 with TRBJ2-7, with D possibly TRBD2 on 5 matching bases. The receptor was derived from an adult with an advanced solid tumor such as melanoma, head and neck, liver or kidney cancer. The DNA for the CDR3 is TGTGCCAGCAGCTTAGGACCCGGGAACTACGAGCAGTACTTC. This encodes CASSLGPGNYEQYF.